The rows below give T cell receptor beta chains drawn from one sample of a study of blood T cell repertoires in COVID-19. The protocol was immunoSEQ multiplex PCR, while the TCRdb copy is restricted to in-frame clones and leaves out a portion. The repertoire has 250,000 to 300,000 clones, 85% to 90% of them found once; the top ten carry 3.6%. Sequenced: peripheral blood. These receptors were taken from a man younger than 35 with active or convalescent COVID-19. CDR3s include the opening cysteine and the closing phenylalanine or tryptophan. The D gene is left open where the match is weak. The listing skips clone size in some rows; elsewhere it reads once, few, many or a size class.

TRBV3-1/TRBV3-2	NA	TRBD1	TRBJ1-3	TGTGCCAGCTTACAGGGGCCGACAAGCTCTGGAAACACCATATATTTT	CASLQGPTSSGNTIYF
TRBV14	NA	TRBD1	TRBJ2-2	TGTGCCAGCAGCCGCCTACAGGGGGCTACCGGGGAGCTGTTTTTT	CASSRLQGATGELFF
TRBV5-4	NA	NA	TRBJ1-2	TGTGCCAGCAGCTTGGGGAGCTTTAACTATGGCTACACCTTC	CASSLGSFNYGYTF
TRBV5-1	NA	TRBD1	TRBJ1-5	TGCGCCAGCAGCACAGGGGGCAATCAGCCCCAGCATTTT	CASSTGGNQPQHF
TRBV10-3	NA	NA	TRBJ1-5	TGTGCCATCAGTGAGGAGTCAGCGCTCTCCTATCAGCCCCAGCATTTT	CAISEESALSYQPQHF
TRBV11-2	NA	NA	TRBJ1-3	TGTGCCAGCAGCTTAGCTGAACAGACGCGAAACACCATATATTTT	CASSLAEQTRNTIYF
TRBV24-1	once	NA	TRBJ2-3	TGTGCCACCAGTGATTTAGCCGGGCCCGGGGGTATCACAGATACGCAGTATTTT	CATSDLAGPGGITDTQYF
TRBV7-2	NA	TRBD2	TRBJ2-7	TGTGCCAGCAGCTTAGCCGGTCCTAGCGGGGGGGAATCCTACGAGCAGTACTTC	CASSLAGPSGGESYEQYF
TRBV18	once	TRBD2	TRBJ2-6	TGTGCCAGCTCACCTCAGACTAGCGGGGGATCTGGGGCCAACGTCCTGACTTTC	CASSPQTSGGSGANVLTF
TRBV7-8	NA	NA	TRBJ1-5	TGTGCCAGCAGCCTTGACAGGAGCAATCAGCCCCAGCATTTT	CASSLDRSNQPQHF
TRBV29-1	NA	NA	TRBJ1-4	TGCAGCGTTGCCGGGACACGGCAAGAAAAACTGTTTTTT	CSVAGTRQEKLFF
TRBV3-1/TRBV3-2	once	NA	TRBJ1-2	TGTGCCAGCAGATCTATCCAGGGTGGTGGCTACACCTTC	CASRSIQGGGYTF
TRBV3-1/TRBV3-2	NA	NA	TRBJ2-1	TGTGCCAGCAGCCAGTTCGGCCAGGGTCTGTACAATGAGCAGTTCTTC	CASSQFGQGLYNEQFF